Here is one TCR beta chain with its context. When the RNA was reverse transcribed, random hexamers were used with an input of roughly 0.45 to 1 ug. TCRdb reprocessed the immunoSEQ multiplex PCR reads with MiXCR, giving one entry per CDR3 protein. The sample lists 170,000 or so distinct CDR3 sequences; roughly 94% were seen once. This sample was included in a study of CD8 T cells in Susac syndrome. This CDR3 comprises 13 residues. V lost 4 bases to trimming and J lost 6 bases, with 11 bases between them. CDR1 is LGHDT and CDR2 is YNNKEL in the germline V gene (reference sequence). The chain is built from TRBV3-1 and TRBJ2-3, with D possibly being TRBD1 or TRBD2 (5 bases each). Sequenced input: CD4+ T cells from PBMCs. The origin of this receptor is a human donor with Susac syndrome. This CDR3 reads CASSPVGADTQYF. CDR3 DNA sequence: TGTGCCAGCAGCCCAGTCGGGGCGGATACGCAGTATTTT.